These T cell receptor beta chains were read from a single sample in a study of shared clonotypes between healthy human individuals. Generated by immunoSEQ multiplex PCR, the TCRdb table keeps only in-frame clones and is missing some. The table records just over 2,000,000 clones, roughly 95% of them present only once. The sequenced sample consisted of naive CD8+ T cells sorted from blood. Source of these receptors: a man younger than 35 in good health. The CDR3 runs from the conserved cysteine through the conserved F or W. Fields, in order: V gene, J gene, CDR3 protein.

V gene: TRBV19
J gene: TRBJ2-7
CDR3 protein: CASSPHFTGDYEQYF

V gene: TRBV9
J gene: TRBJ1-6
CDR3 protein: CASSVGGGSNSPLHF

V gene: TRBV5-1
J gene: TRBJ2-7
CDR3 protein: CASSSGTGVHEQYF

V gene: TRBV4-3
J gene: TRBJ2-7
CDR3 protein: CASSQETGWDEQYF

V gene: TRBV9
J gene: TRBJ1-1
CDR3 protein: CASSVYGNTEAFF

V gene: TRBV30
J gene: TRBJ1-2
CDR3 protein: CAWGTVANYGYTF

V gene: TRBV11-1
J gene: TRBJ2-7
CDR3 protein: CASSTRDMSLYEQYF

V gene: TRBV5-6
J gene: TRBJ1-2
CDR3 protein: CASSSDIDGYTF

V gene: TRBV27
J gene: TRBJ2-7
CDR3 protein: CASSTVGTASYEQYF

V gene: TRBV29-1
J gene: TRBJ2-7
CDR3 protein: CSVVPGEDYEQYF

V gene: TRBV6-1
J gene: TRBJ2-7
CDR3 protein: CASSGRQGDEQYF

V gene: TRBV7-9
J gene: TRBJ1-2
CDR3 protein: CASSFGDYGYTF

V gene: TRBV25-1
J gene: TRBJ1-2
CDR3 protein: CASSPTGTYYGYTF

V gene: TRBV6-1
J gene: TRBJ1-4
CDR3 protein: CASSAWTGAGEKLFF

V gene: TRBV10-1
J gene: TRBJ2-3
CDR3 protein: CATRGGLTDTQYF

V gene: TRBV27
J gene: TRBJ1-1
CDR3 protein: CASSLSWGRTEAFF

V gene: TRBV11-2
J gene: TRBJ2-1
CDR3 protein: CASSLGSAIYYNEQFF

V gene: TRBV7-9
J gene: TRBJ2-5
CDR3 protein: CASSLVQETQYF

V gene: TRBV29-1
J gene: TRBJ2-7
CDR3 protein: CSVEDPDTSYEQYF

V gene: TRBV7-9
J gene: TRBJ2-1
CDR3 protein: CASSLGDFYNEQFF

V gene: TRBV19
J gene: TRBJ1-5
CDR3 protein: CASSGGGEGNQPQHF

V gene: TRBV19
J gene: TRBJ2-4
CDR3 protein: CASSPGQGGINIQYF

V gene: TRBV4-1
J gene: TRBJ2-2
CDR3 protein: CASNTGGYTGELFF

V gene: TRBV7-2
J gene: TRBJ2-3
CDR3 protein: CASSLVAASTDTQYF

V gene: TRBV27
J gene: TRBJ2-3
CDR3 protein: CASSFLARAGTDTQYF

V gene: TRBV28
J gene: TRBJ2-1
CDR3 protein: CASSFWGSPYNEQFF

V gene: TRBV28
J gene: TRBJ2-1
CDR3 protein: CASSGPGQEKYNEQFF